The rows below give T cell receptor beta chains drawn from one sample of a study of naive and memory T cell subsets. MiXCR, run by TCRdb on the 5' RACE reads, gives a single entry per CDR3 protein. The sample records 45,000 to 55,000 distinct CDR3 sequences, over 3.5% being singletons. These receptors all stem from a female donor in good health. CDR3s include the opening cysteine and the closing phenylalanine or tryptophan. A D gene is named only where the DNA matches it firmly. A row's size may be missing; if present it is once, few, many or a size class.

CDR3aa	CDR3nt	len	abundance	j_gene	d_gene	v_gene
CASSPRQGVYNEQFF	TGCGCCAGCAGCCCACGACAGGGGGTCTACAATGAGCAGTTCTTC	15	many	TRBJ2-1	TRBD1	TRBV4-3
CASSLRFEASYEQYF	TGCGCCAGCAGCCTACGGTTCGAGGCCAGTTACGAGCAGTACTTC	15	many	TRBJ2-7	NA	TRBV4-3
CASSLGGGRGPGELFF	TGTGCCAGCAGTTTAGGTGGGGGCCGGGGCCCCGGGGAGCTGTTTTTT	16	many	TRBJ2-2	NA	TRBV12-3/TRBV12-4
CATSKAPGLGAETQYF	TGTGCCACCAGTAAAGCACCGGGACTAGGGGCCGAGACCCAGTACTTC	16	few	TRBJ2-5	TRBD2	TRBV15
CSVEDGGQVYGYTF	TGCAGCGTTGAAGACGGGGGACAGGTCTATGGCTACACCTTC	14	many	TRBJ1-2	TRBD1	TRBV29-1
CASSQAMLAPYNEQFF	TGTGCCAGCAGCCAAGCGATGCTAGCCCCCTACAATGAGCAGTTCTTC	16	many	TRBJ2-1	NA	TRBV14
CASSLAIGTGTIYEQYF	TGCGCCAGCAGCTTGGCCATCGGGACAGGGACAATCTACGAGCAGTACTTC	17	NA	TRBJ2-7	TRBD1	TRBV5-1
CATSDFGTGTGELFF	TGTGCCACCAGTGATTTCGGGACCGGCACCGGGGAGCTGTTTTTT	15	many	TRBJ2-2	NA	TRBV24-1
CASSGGRERPDTQYF	TGTGCCAGCAGCGGTGGGCGGGAGAGGCCAGATACGCAGTATTTT	15	many	TRBJ2-3	TRBD2	TRBV7-9
CASSPGTSGRLTDTQYF	TGTGCCAGCAGTCCAGGGACTAGCGGGAGGTTGACAGATACGCAGTATTTT	17	NA	TRBJ2-3	TRBD2	TRBV27
CSAWNTEAFF	TGCAGCGCTTGGAACACTGAAGCTTTCTTT	10	many	TRBJ1-1	NA	TRBV29-1
CASSLVDRSQDTQYF	TGTGCCAGCAGCTTAGTTGACAGGTCCCAAGATACGCAGTATTTT	15	many	TRBJ2-3	NA	TRBV7-2
CASSYGGTGELFF	TGTGCCAGCAGTTACGGTGGCACCGGGGAGCTGTTTTTT	13	many	TRBJ2-2	NA	TRBV6-5
CSVEFPRLAFNEQFF	TGCAGCGTTGAATTTCCCAGACTAGCTTTCAATGAGCAGTTCTTC	15	many	TRBJ2-1	TRBD2	TRBV29-1
CASSLPGAVTYEQYF	TGTGCCAGCAGTTTACCGGGGGCTGTTACCTACGAGCAGTACTTC	15	many	TRBJ2-7	NA	TRBV28
CASSLGGGSPDTQYF	TGTGCCAGCAGCTTAGGTGGCGGGAGCCCAGATACGCAGTATTTT	15	NA	TRBJ2-3	TRBD2	TRBV11-2
CASGKPYEQYF	TGTGCCAGCGGTAAACCCTACGAGCAGTACTTC	11	many	TRBJ2-7	NA	TRBV6-6
CASSLAVLAGDLSTDTQYF	TGCGCCAGCAGCTTGGCTGTTCTAGCGGGAGACCTTAGCACAGATACGCAGTATTTT	19	many	TRBJ2-3	TRBD2	TRBV5-1
CASSFQGWARGTEAFF	TGTGCCAGCAGTTTCCAGGGTTGGGCTAGGGGCACTGAAGCTTTCTTT	16	few	TRBJ1-1	NA	TRBV28
CASSTWALPNQPQHF	TGTGCCAGCAGCACCTGGGCCCTTCCCAATCAGCCCCAGCATTTT	15	many	TRBJ1-5	NA	TRBV7-2
CASSVSGHNTDTQYF	TGTGCCAGCAGCGTAAGCGGGCACAACACAGATACGCAGTATTTT	15	many	TRBJ2-3	NA	TRBV9
CASSQDERTGIGETQYF	TGCGCCAGCAGCCAAGATGAAAGGACAGGCATCGGAGAGACCCAGTACTTC	17	NA	TRBJ2-5	TRBD1	TRBV4-1
CASSPPRDASPLHF	TGTGCCAGCAGTCCCCCTCGGGACGCTTCACCCCTCCACTTT	14	many	TRBJ1-6	NA	TRBV2
CSAGQETQYF	TGCAGCGCCGGACAAGAGACCCAGTACTTC	10	many	TRBJ2-5	NA	TRBV29-1
CSVEYSGTGVYNEQFF	TGCAGCGTTGAGTACTCCGGGACAGGGGTTTACAATGAGCAGTTCTTC	16	many	TRBJ2-1	TRBD1	TRBV29-1
CASRRDSTDTQYF	TGTGCCAGCAGAAGGGACAGCACAGATACGCAGTATTTT	13	many	TRBJ2-3	NA	TRBV5-6
CASSTSALASTDTQYF	TGTGCCAGTAGTACTTCTGCTCTAGCCAGCACAGATACGCAGTATTTT	16	few	TRBJ2-3	NA	TRBV19
CASISPGLAVTDTQYF	TGTGCCAGCATCTCCCCGGGACTAGCGGTTACAGATACGCAGTATTTT	16	many	TRBJ2-3	NA	TRBV21-1
CASTSGGTRKVTGELFF	TGTGCCAGCACCTCGGGGGGGACTAGGAAAGTGACCGGGGAGCTGTTTTTT	17	many	TRBJ2-2	TRBD2	TRBV11-1
CASSYVGDNEQFF	TGTGCCAGCAGTTATGTGGGAGACAATGAGCAGTTCTTC	13	many	TRBJ2-1	NA	TRBV6-5
CASSLRVSPQHF	TGTGCCAGCAGTTTACGGGTGAGCCCCCAGCATTTT	12	many	TRBJ1-5	NA	TRBV12-3/TRBV12-4
CASSSGTGGAWAKNIQYF	TGTGCCAGCAGTTCCGGGACAGGGGGCGCGTGGGCCAAAAACATTCAGTACTTC	18	many	TRBJ2-4	TRBD1	TRBV12-3/TRBV12-4
CSVELITGGAGNIQYF	TGCAGCGTTGAACTTATCACAGGGGGCGCTGGAAACATTCAGTACTTC	16	many	TRBJ2-4	TRBD1	TRBV29-1
CASSMDRGSDEQYF	TGTGCCAGCAGCATGGACAGGGGGAGCGACGAGCAGTACTTC	14	many	TRBJ2-7	TRBD1	TRBV28
CASSLATGGSYEQYF	TGTGCCAGCAGCTTAGCGACGGGAGGAAGCTACGAGCAGTACTTC	15	many	TRBJ2-7	TRBD2	TRBV7-2
CASTPTLGPVGNTIYF	TGTGCCAGTACCCCCACCTTAGGACCCGTCGGAAACACCATATATTTT	16	many	TRBJ1-3	NA	TRBV19
CSVARTGAGELFF	TGCAGCGTTGCAAGGACAGGAGCCGGGGAGCTGTTTTTT	13	NA	TRBJ2-2	TRBD1	TRBV29-1
CASSAWGSNQPQHF	TGTGCCAGCAGCGCGTGGGGTAGCAATCAGCCCCAGCATTTT	14	many	TRBJ1-5	NA	TRBV9
CASSLGQAPGANVLTF	TGTGCCAGCAGCTTAGGACAGGCCCCTGGGGCCAACGTCCTGACTTTC	16	NA	TRBJ2-6	NA	TRBV7-6
CSARDARTGGQPQHF	TGCAGTGCTAGAGATGCCCGGACAGGGGGTCAGCCCCAGCATTTT	15	many	TRBJ1-5	TRBD1	TRBV20-1
CASSHGTGAVSDQETQYF	TGTGCCAGCAGCCACGGGACAGGGGCGGTCTCGGACCAAGAGACCCAGTACTTC	18	few	TRBJ2-5	TRBD1	TRBV7-9
CASSYGAYPYEQYF	TGTGCCAGCAGTTATGGGGCGTACCCATACGAGCAGTACTTC	14	many	TRBJ2-7	NA	TRBV27
CASSFRGVRPSGELFF	TGTGCCAGCAGTTTCCGTGGGGTCAGGCCTAGCGGGGAGCTGTTTTTT	16	NA	TRBJ2-2	NA	TRBV28
CASSTDGPNEKLFF	TGTGCCAGCAGCACCGACGGACCGAATGAAAAACTGTTTTTT	14	few	TRBJ1-4	NA	TRBV5-4
CASSQDRVADTQYF	TGTGCCAGCTCACAAGATCGGGTGGCAGATACGCAGTATTTT	14	many	TRBJ2-3	NA	TRBV18
CASSPSLSSFEQFF	TGTGCTAGCAGCCCATCGTTAAGTAGTTTTGAGCAGTTCTTC	14	many	TRBJ2-1	NA	TRBV7-7
CSASYQGRREGYEQYF	TGCAGTGCTAGTTATCAGGGTCGCAGGGAAGGGTACGAGCAGTACTTC	16	many	TRBJ2-7	NA	TRBV20-1
CASSYLQGIQPQHF	TGTGCCAGCAGTTATCTTCAGGGGATCCAGCCCCAGCATTTT	14	many	TRBJ1-5	NA	TRBV6-5